The present entry profiles one T cell receptor beta chain with its context. No antigen is known for it. There are no base qualities to consult, and no much larger clone falls within one base. These data are taken from a study of technical replicates of blood from several donors (dated 2017 in TCRdb). Library preparation employed the immunoSEQ multiplex PCR assay. TCRdb provides this immuneACCESS table in a form limited to in-frame rearrangements. Some clones are lacking; in checked studies, under half of them reflect an unresolved V gene, and why the rest are absent is not known. Across this sample there are approximately 70,000 clones, with just under 95% seen only once. The ten largest clonotypes hold about 0.4% of the sample. V lost 4 bases and J lost 1 base; the stretch between them is 10 bases long. Inclusive of the bounding cysteine and phenylalanine, the CDR3 is 14 residues long. Left in the record is the CDR3 DNA by itself, 42 bases read in frame from the first base. Looking up the germline V gene yields CDR1 SGHTA and CDR2 FQGNSA.

The source material was T cells isolated from PBMCs. This sequence uses TRBV7-2 and TRBJ1-1, with a tentative D gene TRBD1 over 6 matching bases. This TCR came from a human donor in good health. The DNA sequence is as follows: TGTGCCAGCAGCTCCGGGACAAAGAACACTGAAGCTTTCTTT. The translation is CASSSGTKNTEAFF.